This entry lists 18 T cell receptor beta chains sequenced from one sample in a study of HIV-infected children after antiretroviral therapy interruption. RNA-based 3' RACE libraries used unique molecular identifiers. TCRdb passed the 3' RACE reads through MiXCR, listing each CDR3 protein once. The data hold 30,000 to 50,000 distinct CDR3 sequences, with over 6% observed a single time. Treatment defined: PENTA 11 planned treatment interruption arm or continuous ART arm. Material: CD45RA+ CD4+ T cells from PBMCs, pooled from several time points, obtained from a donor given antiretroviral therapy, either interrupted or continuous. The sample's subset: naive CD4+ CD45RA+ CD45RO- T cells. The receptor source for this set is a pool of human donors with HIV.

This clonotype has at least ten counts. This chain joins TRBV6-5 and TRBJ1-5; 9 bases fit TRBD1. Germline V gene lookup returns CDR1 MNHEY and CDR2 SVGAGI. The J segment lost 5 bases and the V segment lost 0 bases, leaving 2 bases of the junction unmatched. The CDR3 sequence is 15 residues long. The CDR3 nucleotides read TGTGCCAGCAGTTACTCGAGGGACAGGGATCAGCCCCAGCATTTT. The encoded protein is CASSYSRDRDQPQHF.

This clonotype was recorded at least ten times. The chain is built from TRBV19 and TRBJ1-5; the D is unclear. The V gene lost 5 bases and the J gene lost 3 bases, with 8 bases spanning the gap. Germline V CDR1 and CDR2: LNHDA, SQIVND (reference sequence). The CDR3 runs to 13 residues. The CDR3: CASSLWPNQPQHF. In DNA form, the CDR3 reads TGTGCCAGTAGTTTATGGCCCAATCAGCCCCAGCATTTT.

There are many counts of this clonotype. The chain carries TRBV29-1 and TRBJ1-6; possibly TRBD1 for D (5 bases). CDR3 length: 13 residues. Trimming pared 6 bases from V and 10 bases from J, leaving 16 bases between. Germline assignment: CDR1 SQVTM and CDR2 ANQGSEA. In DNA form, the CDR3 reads TGCAGCGTCCGCGGAGGGGCCGGGTCACCCCTCCACTTT. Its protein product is CSVRGGAGSPLHF.

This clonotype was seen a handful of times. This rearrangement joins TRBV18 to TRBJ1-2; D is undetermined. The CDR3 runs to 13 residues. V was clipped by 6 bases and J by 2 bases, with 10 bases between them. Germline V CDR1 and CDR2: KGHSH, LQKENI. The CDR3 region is CASSWDQNYGYTF. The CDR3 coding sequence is TGTGCCAGCTCCTGGGATCAAAACTATGGCTACACCTTC.

The CDR3 region is CASSWTGREEAFF. The CDR3 nucleotides read TGTGCCAGCAGCTGGACCGGGAGGGAGGAAGCTTTCTTT. This chain links TRBV7-2 with TRBJ1-1; D is undetermined. CDR1 and CDR2 from the germline V gene are SGHTA and FQGNSA. V dropped 4 bases and J dropped 8 bases, with 14 bases sitting between them. CDR3 size: 13 residues.

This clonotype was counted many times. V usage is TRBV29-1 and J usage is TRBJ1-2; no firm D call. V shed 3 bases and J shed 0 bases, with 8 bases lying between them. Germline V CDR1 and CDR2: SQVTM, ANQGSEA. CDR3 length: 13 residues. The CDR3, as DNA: TGCAGCGTTGACGGTTCATCTAACTATGGCTACACCTTC. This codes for CSVDGSSNYGYTF. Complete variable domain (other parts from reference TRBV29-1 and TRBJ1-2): SAVISQKPSRDICQRGTSLTIQCQVDSQVTMMFWYRQQPGQSLTLIATANQGSEATYESGFVIDKFPISRPNLTFSTLTVSNMSPEDSSIYLCSVDGSSNYGYTFGSGTRLTVV.

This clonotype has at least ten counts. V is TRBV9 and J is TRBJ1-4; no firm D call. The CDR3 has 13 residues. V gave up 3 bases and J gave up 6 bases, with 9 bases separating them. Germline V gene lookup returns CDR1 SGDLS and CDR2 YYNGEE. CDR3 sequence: CASSGGFDEKLFF. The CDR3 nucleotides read TGTGCCAGCAGCGGCGGCTTTGATGAAAAACTGTTTTTT.

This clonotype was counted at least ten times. The CDR3 sequence: CASSFRQGGLDEQFF. The DNA of the CDR3 is TGTGCCAGCAGTTTTCGACAGGGGGGGCTAGATGAGCAGTTCTTC. The chain combines TRBV12-3 or TRBV12-4 with TRBJ2-1, with 9 nucleotides matching TRBD1. This CDR3 spans 15 amino acids. Germline trimming cut 3 bases from V and 8 bases from J; bases unmatched to any gene: 8.

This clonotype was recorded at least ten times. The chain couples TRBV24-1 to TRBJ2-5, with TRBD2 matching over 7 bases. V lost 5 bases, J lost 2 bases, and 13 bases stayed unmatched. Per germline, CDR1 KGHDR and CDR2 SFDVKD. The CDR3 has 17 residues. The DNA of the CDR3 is TGTGCCACCAGTGTCCCCGGGGAGCAAGCGGGGCAAGAGACCCAGTACTTC. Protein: CATSVPGEQAGQETQYF.

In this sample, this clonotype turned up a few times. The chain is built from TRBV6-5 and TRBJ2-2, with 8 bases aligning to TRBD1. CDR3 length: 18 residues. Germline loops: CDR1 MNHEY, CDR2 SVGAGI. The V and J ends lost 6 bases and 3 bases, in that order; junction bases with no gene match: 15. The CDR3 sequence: CASSRLTGVQKHTGELFF. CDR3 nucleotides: TGTGCCAGCAGCCGCCTGACAGGGGTCCAAAAACACACCGGGGAGCTGTTTTTT.

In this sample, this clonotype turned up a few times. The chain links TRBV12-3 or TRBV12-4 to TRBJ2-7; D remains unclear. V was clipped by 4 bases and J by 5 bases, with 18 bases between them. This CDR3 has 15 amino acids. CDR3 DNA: TGTGCCAGCAGTTCAGAGCTGGCCGGATTAAACGAGCAGTACTTC. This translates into CASSSELAGLNEQYF.

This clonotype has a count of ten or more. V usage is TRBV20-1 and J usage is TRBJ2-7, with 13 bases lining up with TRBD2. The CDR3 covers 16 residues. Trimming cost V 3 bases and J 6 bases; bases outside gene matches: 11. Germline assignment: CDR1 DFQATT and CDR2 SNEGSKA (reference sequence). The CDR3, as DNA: TGCAGTGCTAGGGACGGACTAGCGGGAGTTAGGAGCGAGCAGTACTTC. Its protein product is CSARDGLAGVRSEQYF.

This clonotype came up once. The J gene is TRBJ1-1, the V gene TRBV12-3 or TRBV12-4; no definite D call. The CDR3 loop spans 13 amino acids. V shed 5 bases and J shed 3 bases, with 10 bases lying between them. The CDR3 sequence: CASSLRRYTEAFF. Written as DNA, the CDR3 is TGTGCCAGCAGTCTAAGGCGCTACACTGAAGCTTTCTTT.

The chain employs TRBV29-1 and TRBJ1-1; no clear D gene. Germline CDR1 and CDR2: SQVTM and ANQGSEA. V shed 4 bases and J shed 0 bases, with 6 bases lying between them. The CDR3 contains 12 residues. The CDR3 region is CSVGGMNTEAFF. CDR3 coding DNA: TGCAGCGTTGGCGGGATGAACACTGAAGCTTTCTTT.

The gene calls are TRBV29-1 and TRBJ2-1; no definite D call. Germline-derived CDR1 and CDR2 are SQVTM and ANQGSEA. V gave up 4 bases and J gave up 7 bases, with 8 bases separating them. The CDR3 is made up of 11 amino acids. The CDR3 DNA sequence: TGCAGCGTTGCCGGGTCGAATGAGCAGTTCTTC. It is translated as CSVAGSNEQFF.

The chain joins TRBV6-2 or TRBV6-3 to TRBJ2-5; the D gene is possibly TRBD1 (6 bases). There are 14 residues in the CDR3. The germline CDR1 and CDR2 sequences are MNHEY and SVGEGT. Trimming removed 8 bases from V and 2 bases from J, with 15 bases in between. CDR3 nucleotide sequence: TGTGCCAGCGGCAACAGGGTACTACAAGAGACCCAGTACTTC. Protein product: CASGNRVLQETQYF.

CDR3 in amino acids: CASSLGQFNEKLFF. The CDR3 DNA follows: TGTGCCAGCAGTTTAGGGCAGTTTAATGAAAAACTGTTTTTT. The chain is built from TRBV12-3 or TRBV12-4 and TRBJ1-4; D gene unclear. This CDR3 is built from 14 residues. V was cut by 1 base and J by 4 bases, with 7 bases left in between.

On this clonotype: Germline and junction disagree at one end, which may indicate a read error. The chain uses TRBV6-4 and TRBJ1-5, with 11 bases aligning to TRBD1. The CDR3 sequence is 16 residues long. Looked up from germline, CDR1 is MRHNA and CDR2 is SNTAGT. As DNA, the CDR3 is TGTGCCAGTAGTGACTGGGACAGGGGGAGGGGTCAGCCCCAGCATTTT. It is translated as CASSDWDRGRGQPQHF.